This entry lists 27 T cell receptor beta chains sequenced from one sample in a study of beta chain features in type 1 diabetes. Every bit of the isolated RNA underwent reverse transcription, so sequencing read expressed TCRB transcripts. Only in-frame clones appear in the TCRdb table, and some are missing; sequencing was by immunoSEQ multiplex PCR. Of 600,000 to 750,000 clones in the sample, 9.5% to 15% are singletons; the top ten hold over 0.1%. These receptors lack a known antigen. Broader study findings: Among all four CD4+ subsets, Type 1 diabetes patients had TCRB CDR3s that were moderately but significantly shorter.

Source material: naive CD4+ T cells from blood. The receptors originated from a man under 40 with type 1 diabetes.

This clone appeared a few times. Other DNA sequences in the sample encode the same CDR3. The rearrangement joins TRBV5-1 to TRBJ2-6, with no clear D. The CDR3 length is 15 residues. The V end lost 0 bases, the J end lost 1 base, and 5 bases lay between the germline ends. Germline loops: CDR1 SGHRS, CDR2 YFSETQ. The CDR3 spells CASSLEESGANVLTF. In nucleotides, the CDR3 is TGCGCCAGCAGCTTGGAAGAATCTGGGGCCAACGTCCTGACTTTC. The whole variable domain, remainder taken from reference TRBV5-1 and TRBJ2-6, is KAGVTQTPRYLIKTRGQQVTLSCSPISGHRSVSWYQQTPGQGLQFLFEYFSETQRNKGNFPGRFSGRQFSNSRSEMNVSTLELGDSALYLCASSLEESGANVLTFGAGSRLTVL.

The V call is TRBV10-2, the J call TRBJ2-1, with D uncertain. This CDR3 spans 15 amino acids. Germline values: CDR1 WSHSY, CDR2 SAAADI. Trimming left V 2 bases short and J 7 bases short, with 15 bases between. The CDR3 region has the DNA TGCGCCAGCAGTGAGGGCCTTTCAGGACGGAATGAGCAGTTCTTC. This sequence encodes CASSEGLSGRNEQFF.

The V call is TRBV7-9, the J call TRBJ1-1; the D is unclear. This CDR3 contains 15 residues. V lost 7 bases and J lost 0, with 15 bases in between. Per germline, CDR1 SEHNR and CDR2 FQNEAQ (reference sequence). DNA of the CDR3: TGTGCCAGCACCCAAGGCGGCAGGATGAACACTGAAGCTTTCTTT. It specifies CASTQGGRMNTEAFF.

V usage is TRBV7-6 and J usage is TRBJ1-6; D perhaps matches TRBD1 (5 bases). The CDR3 is 17 residues long. V gave up 5 bases and J gave up 0 bases, with 14 bases separating them. CDR1 is SGHVS and CDR2 is FNYEAQ in the germline V gene. The CDR3 protein is CASSATALNSYNSPLHF. In DNA, the CDR3 is TGTGCCAGCAGCGCGACAGCCCTGAACTCCTATAATTCACCCCTCCACTTT.

This clone was picked up a small number of times. The V and J genes are TRBV18 and TRBJ2-1; D is possibly TRBD2 (6 bases). Deletions cut 6 bases from V and 1 base from J, with 19 bases between. Germline CDR1 KGHSH, CDR2 LQKENI. There are 17 residues in the CDR3. The CDR3, as DNA: TGTGCCAGCTCTATGGACGTCAACGCGGGATCCTACAATGAGCAGTTCTTC. As protein: CASSMDVNAGSYNEQFF.

This clone appeared a few times. CDR3 bases: TGCGCCAGCAGCTTCGGGTCAAGCGGGGGCTCCGAGACCCAGTACTTC. Translating it yields CASSFGSSGGSETQYF. The rearrangement uses TRBV5-1 and TRBJ2-5; 8 nucleotides match TRBD2. The germline V gene has CDR1 SGHRS and CDR2 YFSETQ. V trimming: 2 bases; J trimming: 5 bases; junction bases outside the gene matches: 11. This CDR3 has 16 residues.

The chain combines TRBV14 with TRBJ1-6, with D uncertain. Trimming pared 3 bases from V and 14 bases from J, leaving 8 bases between. The CDR3 consists of 11 residues. CDR1 and CDR2 (germline): SGHDN, FVKESK. Here the CDR3 reads CASSQGRALHF. As DNA, the CDR3 is TGTGCCAGCAGCCAGGGTCGGGCCCTCCACTTT.

This clone came up a few times. This chain links TRBV10-2 with TRBJ2-5; unclear D gene. Looked up from germline, CDR1 is WSHSY and CDR2 is SAAADI. This CDR3 is 14 amino acids long. Trimming left V 6 bases short and J 1 base short, with 12 bases between. The chain's CDR3 is CASSQGRSQETQYF. CDR3 DNA: TGCGCCAGCAGCCAAGGACGGAGCCAAGAGACCCAGTACTTC.

The table lists this clone with a few counts. Written as DNA, the CDR3 is TGCGCCAGCAGCCAAGGATCGGCGGGCTCTGGAAACACCATATATTTT. Translation gives CASSQGSAGSGNTIYF. The V gene is TRBV4-3, the J gene TRBJ1-3; D is uncertain. CDR1 LGHNA and CDR2 YSLEER come from the germline V gene. This CDR3 is 16 amino acids long. V lost 1 base and J 0 bases, leaving 10 bases between the germline ends.

Only a few counts were recorded for this clone. The chain uses TRBV29-1 and TRBJ2-7, with D possibly matching TRBD1 (6 bases). The CDR3 contains 13 residues. The germline CDR1 and CDR2 sequences are SQVTM and ANQGSEA. V was trimmed by 8 bases and J by 6 bases, leaving 20 bases between them. The CDR3 sequence is CSFRQGPSSEQYF. As DNA, the CDR3 is TGCAGCTTCCGCCAGGGGCCGTCGAGCGAGCAGTACTTC.

This clone showed up just a few times. The V call is TRBV18, the J call TRBJ2-2; unclear D gene. The CDR3 runs 11 residues. Trimming pared 5 bases from V and 5 bases from J, leaving 3 bases between. From germline, CDR1 is KGHSH and CDR2 LQKENI. The CDR3: CASSLTGELFF. CDR3 DNA: TGTGCCAGCTCATTGACCGGGGAGCTGTTTTTT.

V usage is TRBV18 and J usage is TRBJ1-4; tentative D call: TRBD1 (6 bases). The CDR3 runs to 15 residues. Trimming stripped 3 bases from V and 4 bases from J, with 12 bases between. The germline V gene encodes CDR1 KGHSH and CDR2 LQKENI. CDR3 in DNA: TGTGCCAGCTCACCCCGGACAGCTTTTAATGAAAAACTGTTTTTT. Translated, it gives CASSPRTAFNEKLFF.

This clone occurred a few times. The chain combines TRBV27 with TRBJ2-1, with 8 positions matching TRBD2. V was clipped by 3 bases and J by 4 bases; unmatched bases: 5. The CDR3 sequence is 15 residues long. The V gene's germline CDR1 is MNHEY and CDR2 SMNVEV (reference sequence). CDR3 in amino acids: CASSFSGGRYNEQFF. CDR3 nucleotide sequence: TGTGCCAGCAGTTTCAGCGGGGGCCGATACAATGAGCAGTTCTTC.

The chain links TRBV5-1 to TRBJ2-7, with D perhaps matching TRBD1 (5 bases). V was cut by 4 bases and J by 2 bases, with 10 bases left in between. This CDR3 region has 13 residues. CDR1 is SGHRS, CDR2 YFSETQ, per germline. CDR3 in amino acids: CASSARQPYEQYF. As DNA, the CDR3 is TGCGCCAGCAGCGCCCGACAGCCCTACGAGCAGTACTTC.

V is TRBV6-5 and J is TRBJ1-6; maybe TRBD1 (5 bases). CDR1 is MNHEY and CDR2 is SVGAGI in the germline V gene. This CDR3 spans 15 amino acids. V shed 5 bases and J shed 9 bases, with 17 bases lying between them. DNA of the CDR3: TGTGCCAGCAGTGTAAGACAGTCGTCTAGTTCACCCCTCCACTTT. This translates into CASSVRQSSSSPLHF.

The table lists this clone with a few counts. J is TRBJ1-2 and V is TRBV27; TRBD1 might be the D (6 bases). Germline-derived CDR1 and CDR2 are MNHEY and SMNVEV (reference sequence). This CDR3 has 13 residues. The ends were cut back, 5 bases at V and 6 bases at J, with 13 bases in the middle. CDR3 bases: TGTGCCAGCAGTCTCCAGGGGCGTGATGGCTACACCTTC. Its protein is CASSLQGRDGYTF.

This clone was recorded at least ten times. This chain uses TRBV7-9 with TRBJ2-3, with D possibly TRBD2 on 5 matching bases. Trimming removed 0 bases at V and 10 bases at J, with 20 bases between. Germline CDR1 SEHNR, CDR2 FQNEAQ (reference sequence). This CDR3 spans 16 amino acids. CDR3 loop: CASSLALRERSIPQYF. The CDR3 DNA reads TGTGCCAGCAGCTTAGCGCTGAGGGAACGGAGTATCCCGCAGTATTTT.

This clone has just a few counts. The chain has TRBV13 and TRBJ1-4; D perhaps matches TRBD1 (5 bases). CDR3 length: 15 amino acids. Trimming took 5 bases from V and 5 from J, leaving 15 bases between them. Germline V lookup: CDR1 PRHDT, CDR2 FYEKMQ (reference sequence). CDR3 in amino acids: CASSPPRGRNEKLFF. The DNA of the CDR3 is TGTGCCAGCAGCCCCCCTCGGGGCCGCAATGAAAAACTGTTTTTT.

This clone was counted between two and nine times. The chain uses TRBV9 and TRBJ2-3; 8 nucleotides agree with TRBD1. Germline CDR1 and CDR2: SGDLS and YYNGEE. With V trimmed by 3 bases and J by 3 bases, 9 bases remained unmatched. The CDR3 spans 16 residues. CDR3 in amino acids: CASSARNRGFTDTQYF. The CDR3 DNA reads TGTGCCAGCAGCGCGAGGAACAGGGGGTTTACAGATACGCAGTATTTT.

The rearrangement links TRBV7-9 to TRBJ1-2; D call uncertain. There are 15 residues in the CDR3. Germline values: CDR1 SEHNR, CDR2 FQNEAQ (reference sequence). V lost 5 bases to trimming and J lost 4 bases, with 17 bases between them. The chain's CDR3 is CASSGDRLRRYGYTF. CDR3 DNA sequence: TGTGCCAGCAGCGGCGATAGGTTACGGCGCTATGGCTACACCTTC.

The rearrangement joins TRBV4-3 to TRBJ1-6; 7 bases align to TRBD1. CDR1 and CDR2 (germline): LGHNA, YSLEER. V shed 5 bases, J shed 4 bases, and the junction held 5 bases outside the gene matches. The CDR3 runs to 15 residues. In DNA form, the CDR3 reads TGCGCCAGCAGCACCCGGGGACAGTATAATTCACCCCTCCACTTT. Its translation is CASSTRGQYNSPLHF.

A few counts support this clone. CDR3 in amino acids: CASSQEGQGGGYTF. DNA for the CDR3: TGCGCCAGCAGCCAAGAAGGTCAGGGAGGAGGGTACACCTTC. The V gene is TRBV4-3, the J gene TRBJ1-2; TRBD1 is a possible D gene (5 bases). The CDR3 has 14 residues. Germline V gives CDR1 LGHNA, CDR2 YSLEER. Trimming cost V 0 bases and J 11 bases, with 16 bases left between them.

This chain joins TRBV7-2 and TRBJ1-6, with 7 bases that match TRBD1. Germline assignment: CDR1 SGHTA and CDR2 FQGNSA. V gave up 2 bases and J gave up 7 bases; unmatched junction bases: 8. CDR3 size: 16 residues. As DNA, the CDR3 is TGTGCCAGCAGCTTAAGAGAGGGGGCGGGGAATTCACCCCTCCACTTT. It specifies CASSLREGAGNSPLHF.

This clone was picked up many times. The chain couples TRBV28 to TRBJ2-1; D gene ambiguous. CDR1 and CDR2 from the germline V gene are MDHEN and SYDVKM. There are 11 residues in the CDR3. V was shortened by 5 bases and J by 9 bases, with 8 bases between the two germline ends. CDR3 bases: TGTGCCAGCAGTGTTCGGAGTGAGCAGTTCTTC. Its protein product is CASSVRSEQFF.

The V and J genes are TRBV18 and TRBJ2-1, with D perhaps assigned TRBD1 or TRBD2 (6 bases each). The CDR3 is 14 amino acids. CDR1 is KGHSH and CDR2 is LQKENI in the germline V gene. V was cut by 4 bases and J by 2 bases, with 9 bases left in between. The CDR3 is CASSRGAPYNEQFF. The CDR3 nucleotides are TGTGCCAGCTCACGGGGGGCCCCCTACAATGAGCAGTTCTTC.

This chain uses TRBV7-7 with TRBJ1-5; 10 nucleotides line up with TRBD1. Germline lookup yields CDR1 SSHAT and CDR2 FNYEAQ (reference sequence). The CDR3 length is 18 residues. The V and J ends lost 5 bases and 0 bases, in that order; junction bases with no gene match: 10. CDR3 region: CASSPQGQGINSNQPQHF. In DNA form, the CDR3 reads TGTGCCAGCAGCCCCCAGGGACAGGGGATTAATAGCAATCAGCCCCAGCATTTT.

This chain connects TRBV7-2 to TRBJ2-7, with D hard to call. There are 15 residues in the CDR3. Germline V gives CDR1 SGHTA, CDR2 FQGNSA. The V end was cut by 5 bases, the J end by 2 bases, with 16 bases between. The CDR3 loop is CASSPIPGSAYEQYF. In nucleotides, the CDR3 is TGTGCCAGCAGCCCGATCCCGGGTTCCGCCTACGAGCAGTACTTC.